This entry describes one TCR beta chain. The antigen remains unidentified. The data are from a study of OX40 agonist ivuxolimab in advanced cancers. Study overall: Treatment of patients was with ivuxolimab, an agonistic anti-OX40 (CD134) antibody.

J was trimmed by 5 bases and V by 7 bases; bases with no gene match: 4. Germline V gene data show CDR1 as SNHLY and CDR2 as FYNNEI. The CDR3 spans 13 residues. Study-level results: Blood T cells, both CD4+ and CD8+, expanded clonally by week 6 at 0.1 to 3.0 mg/kg.

Data came from immunoSEQ multiplex PCR; TCRdb stores just in-frame clones and leaves some out. The table records about 51,000 clones, approximately 91% of them present only once. This sequence joins TRBV2 and TRBJ2-2; 7 bases match TRBD1. The clonotype comes from an adult with an advanced solid tumor such as melanoma, head and neck, liver or kidney cancer. The source was CD4+ or CD8+ T cells sorted from blood, collected in a trial of the OX40 agonist ivuxolimab. This chain's CDR3 is CASKLQGTGELFF. The CDR3, as DNA: TGTGCCAGCAAGCTACAGGGGACCGGGGAGCTGTTTTTT. Based on the CDR3 plus reference TRBV2 and TRBJ2-2, the full variable domain is EPEVTQTPSHQVTQMGQEVILRCVPISNHLYFYWYRQILGQKVEFLVSFYNNEISEKSEIFDDQFSVERPDGSNFTLKIRSTKLEDSAMYFCASKLQGTGELFFGEGSRLTVL.